These 32 T cell receptor beta chains originate from one sample sequenced in a study of regulatory T cells in long-lasting Graves disease. Indicated time point: newly diagnosed GD, antithyroid drugs for less than 3 months. Researchers made the TCR library from RNA that was extracted from PBMCs. Investigators prepared the TCR beta libraries by applying iRepertoire HTBI primers and Arm-PCR of CDR3 regions. MiXCR, applied by TCRdb to the multiplex PCR reads, yields one record per CDR3 protein. Of about 530,000 distinct CDR3 sequences detected, more than 15% appear once; the ten largest clones hold 25%. The same sample was also studied in work on T cells in Graves' hyperthyroidism and ophthalmopathy.

Sequenced here: peripheral blood mononuclear cells (PBMCs), sampled at new diagnosis, from a patient treated with antithyroid drugs. The receptors here all came from a woman aged 35-65 years with Graves disease.

The chain couples TRBV29-1 to TRBJ1-2; TRBD1 matches 8 bases. The CDR3 has 11 amino acids. Germline trimming cut 3 bases from V and 6 bases from J; bases unmatched to any gene: 0. Per germline, CDR1 SQVTM and CDR2 ANQGSEA. The CDR3 protein is CSVETGDGYTF. CDR3 DNA sequence: TGCAGCGTTGAGACAGGGGATGGCTACACCTTC.

The V call is TRBV19, the J call TRBJ1-6; 7 nucleotides agree with TRBD1. The CDR3 extends over 16 amino acids. J lost 4 bases, V lost 5 bases, and 8 bases had no gene match. Germline CDR1 LNHDA, CDR2 SQIVND (reference sequence). In nucleotides, the CDR3 is TGTGCCAGTAGTCCTACCCCGGGACAGTATAATTCACCCCTCCACTTT. Its translation is CASSPTPGQYNSPLHF. Together with reference TRBV19 and TRBJ1-6, the CDR3 gives the full variable domain: DGGITQSPKYLFRKEGQNVTLSCEQNLNHDAMYWYRQDPGQGLRLIYYSQIVNDFQKGDIAEGYSVSREKKESFPLTVTSAQKNPTAFYLCASSPTPGQYNSPLHFGNGTRLTVT.

This clonotype was found a few times. The chain combines TRBV19 with TRBJ2-1; D is unresolved. Trimming stripped 7 bases from V and 4 bases from J, with 11 bases between. The length of the CDR3 is 13 residues. Germline CDR1 is LNHDA and CDR2 is SQIVND (reference sequence). CDR3 sequence (DNA): TGTGCCAGTATTGGGCCTCTTTACAATGAGCAGTTCTTC. As protein: CASIGPLYNEQFF.

This clonotype was seen only a few times. This chain joins TRBV7-9 and TRBJ1-2; 9 positions agree with TRBD1. The germline gives CDR1 SEHNR, CDR2 FQNEAQ (reference sequence). CDR3 size: 16 residues. The trim removed 5 bases at V and 3 bases at J, leaving 10 bases unmatched. The CDR3 DNA sequence: TGTGCCAGCAGCCTACAGGGACAGGGTAGGGACTATGGCTACACCTTC. Its protein product is CASSLQGQGRDYGYTF.

Worth noting for this clonotype: An end of the junction differs from the germline gene, which may be a read error. V usage is TRBV4-1 and J usage is TRBJ1-2, with TRBD1 as a possible D gene (5 bases). The CDR3 loop spans 14 amino acids. Germline V gene data show CDR1 as MGHRA and CDR2 as YSYEKL. The CDR3 DNA follows: TGCGCCAGCAGCCAAGAGAGGAAGACCGGGACTCAAAGTTTC. It yields the protein CASSQERKTGTQSF.

This sequence joins TRBV2 and TRBJ2-1; D might be TRBD1 (6 bases). Germline CDR1 and CDR2: SNHLY and FYNNEI. V lost 1 base, J lost 4 bases, and 11 bases lay in between. The CDR3 runs 15 residues. This CDR3 reads CASSEDRGQYNEQFF. The CDR3 region has the DNA TGTGCCAGCAGTGAAGACCGAGGACAGTACAATGAGCAGTTCTTC.

There are many counts of this clonotype. J is TRBJ1-5 and V is TRBV28; tentatively, D is TRBD1 (5 bases). The CDR3 runs to 14 residues. Germline V gene sequence: CDR1 MDHEN, CDR2 SYDVKM. Trimming cost V 4 bases and J 7 bases, with 14 bases left between them. For the CDR3, the DNA is TGTGCCAGCAGTTGGGAGGGGTTAGCCCAGCCCCAGCATTTT. Its protein product is CASSWEGLAQPQHF.

The V and J genes are TRBV7-3 and TRBJ2-6; D ambiguous. This CDR3 contains 16 residues. The V end lost 6 bases, the J end lost 0 bases, and 12 bases lay between the germline ends. CDR1 is SGHTA and CDR2 is FQGTGA in the germline V gene. The CDR3 DNA follows: TGTGCCAGCAGTCCTGTGAGGCACTCTGGGGCCAACGTCCTGACTTTC. Translated: CASSPVRHSGANVLTF.

This clonotype appeared many times. The V and J genes are TRBV5-1 and TRBJ2-3; the D gene is possibly TRBD1 (6 bases). Germline V CDR1 and CDR2: SGHRS, YFSETQ. CDR3 size: 13 residues. Trimming took off 0 bases at V and 8 bases at J, with 10 bases between the two ends. The DNA of the CDR3 is TGCGCCAGCAGCTTGGCGGACAGAGGTACGCAGTATTTT. This gives the protein CASSLADRGTQYF.

There are many counts of this clonotype. The rearrangement joins TRBV13 to TRBJ2-3, with D perhaps matching TRBD2 (7 bases). V was pared by 3 bases and J by 6 bases, with 13 bases between. The germline V gene has CDR1 PRHDT and CDR2 FYEKMQ (reference sequence). There are 14 residues in the CDR3. CDR3 in DNA: TGTGCCAGCAGCTTTTGGGGGGGCCGGGATACGCAGTATTTT. The encoded protein is CASSFWGGRDTQYF.

In this sample, this clonotype turned up many times. The chain joins TRBV12-3 or TRBV12-4 to TRBJ1-1; D is ambiguous. Trimming took off 6 bases at V and 2 bases at J, with 13 bases between the two ends. This CDR3 has 14 residues. CDR3 sequence (DNA): TGTGCCAGCAGGGGATTGGGAGTTAACACTGAAGCTTTCTTT. Its protein is CASRGLGVNTEAFF.

This clonotype appeared once. A much larger clone differs from this one at a single base, so this may be a read error. The V and J genes are TRBV20-1 and TRBJ1-2; 9 positions match TRBD1. The germline V gene has CDR1 DFQATT and CDR2 SNEGSKA (reference sequence). This CDR3 has 13 amino acids. The junction had 8 bases not matched to a gene; V was cut back by 4 bases and J by 8 bases. CDR3 loop: CSATGTGREGYTF. The DNA for the CDR3 is TGCAGTGCTACCGGGACAGGGAGGGAGGGCTACACCTTC.

This clonotype was recorded at least ten times. This chain connects TRBV28 to TRBJ1-2; D remains ambiguous. CDR1 is MDHEN, CDR2 SYDVKM, per germline. The length of the CDR3 is 15 residues. Trimming cost V 6 bases and J 7 bases, with 21 bases left between them. Here the CDR3 reads CASSPSNGPWGGYTF. The CDR3 region has the DNA TGTGCCAGCAGCCCCTCTAACGGGCCGTGGGGTGGCTACACCTTC.

Remarks on this clonotype: The conserved phenylalanine or tryptophan normally closing the CDR3 is absent here, so this likely arose from a read error. The chain links TRBV5-1 to TRBJ2-7; D perhaps matches TRBD2 (6 bases). The germline V gene encodes CDR1 SGHRS and CDR2 YFSETQ. The CDR3 has 15 amino acids. Trimming cost V 4 bases and J 6 bases, with 20 bases left between them. Written as DNA, the CDR3 is TGCGCCAGCAGCCCACGGGACTCCCAAAGCAGCGAGCAGTACTTA. It yields the protein CASSPRDSQSSEQYL.

This clonotype was seen ten or more times. The gene calls are TRBV6-2 or TRBV6-3 and TRBJ2-1, with unresolved D. In germline, CDR1 is MNHEY, CDR2 SVGEGT. The V gene lost 2 bases and the J gene lost 5 bases, with 4 bases spanning the gap. CDR3 length equals 12 residues. The CDR3 loop reads CASSYQDNEQFF. As DNA, the CDR3 is TGTGCCAGCAGTTACCAAGACAATGAGCAGTTCTTC.

This clonotype was detected a few times. The V and J genes are TRBV19 and TRBJ2-7, with 9 bases aligning to TRBD1. Germline values: CDR1 LNHDA, CDR2 SQIVND (reference sequence). The junction had 5 bases not matched to a gene; V was cut back by 3 bases and J by 5 bases. The CDR3 covers 14 residues. The CDR3 loop reads CASSIKTGGHEQYF. The CDR3 DNA reads as TGTGCCAGTAGTATTAAGACAGGGGGACACGAGCAGTACTTC.

This clonotype came up many times. This sequence joins TRBV9 and TRBJ2-1; TRBD2 aligns across 9 bases. V lost 2 bases to trimming and J lost 6 bases; unmatched junction nucleotides: 12. This CDR3 has 17 residues. CDR1 and CDR2 from the germline V gene are SGDLS and YYNGEE. The CDR3 region is CASSVRKGTSNLNEQFF. In DNA, the CDR3 is TGTGCCAGCAGCGTCCGGAAAGGGACTAGCAACCTCAATGAGCAGTTCTTC.

This clonotype was recorded many times. The chain combines TRBV2 with TRBJ2-1, with 15 bases identical to TRBD2. The germline V gene encodes CDR1 SNHLY and CDR2 FYNNEI. Trimming at V came to 6 bases and at J to 4 bases, leaving 4 bases not matched to a gene. The CDR3 is 16 amino acids. The CDR3 DNA is TGTGCCAGCAGGCGGACTAGCGGGGGGGCATACAATGAGCAGTTCTTC. It codes for CASRRTSGGAYNEQFF.

The CDR3 spells CASSLWAGDGYTF. The CDR3 DNA is TGTGCCAGCAGTTTATGGGCAGGGGATGGCTACACCTTC. The J gene is TRBJ1-2, the V gene TRBV12-3 or TRBV12-4, with D possibly TRBD1 on 6 matching bases. The CDR3 length is 13 residues. V dropped 2 bases and J dropped 6 bases, with 10 bases sitting between them.

This clonotype has a handful of counts. The rearrangement links TRBV3-1 to TRBJ1-3; D possibly corresponds to TRBD1 (5 bases). In germline, CDR1 is LGHDT, CDR2 YNNKEL (reference sequence). V lost 4 bases, J lost 1 base, and 17 bases lay in between. The CDR3 loop spans 17 amino acids. CDR3 nucleotides: TGTGCCAGCAGCCCCAACCCCGGGGGAGGATCTGGAAACACCATATATTTT. Translated: CASSPNPGGGSGNTIYF.

In its sample, this clonotype was seen many times. V and J are TRBV20-1 and TRBJ1-2; D might be TRBD1 (6 bases). Trimming removed 8 bases at V and 6 bases at J, with 22 bases between. Germline CDR1 DFQATT, CDR2 SNEGSKA (reference sequence). CDR3 length: 14 residues. The CDR3 coding sequence is TGCAGTCCCGTTGCGGGGGGGCAACCCGATGGCTACACCTTC. It specifies CSPVAGGQPDGYTF.

This clonotype was found many times. The chain links TRBV6-1 to TRBJ1-2, with D possibly being TRBD1 (6 bases). Trimming pared 11 bases from V and 0 bases from J, leaving 10 bases between. Germline CDR1 is MNHNS and CDR2 is SASEGT. The CDR3 contains 12 residues. Written as DNA, the CDR3 is TGTGCCTCCAGGGGATCTAACTATGGCTACACCTTC. This translates into CASRGSNYGYTF.

The rearrangement joins TRBV9 to TRBJ2-5, with 14 bases fitting TRBD2. The CDR3 length is 17 residues. Germline CDR1 is SGDLS and CDR2 is YYNGEE. With V trimmed by 0 bases and J by 5 bases, 6 bases remained unmatched. The CDR3 coding sequence is TGTGCCAGCAGCGTAGAGACTAGCGGGGGGGCCTCGGAGACCCAGTACTTC. Amino acids: CASSVETSGGASETQYF.

This clonotype occurred a few times. This rearrangement joins TRBV5-1 to TRBJ2-4; D is perhaps TRBD1 (6 bases). With the DNA end fitting TRBJ2-5 better, the J assignment may be wrong. Germline V gene data show CDR1 as SGHRS and CDR2 as YFSETQ. The CDR3 is 13 amino acids. CDR3 in DNA: TGCGCCAGCAGCACCACAGGGAAGGAGACCCAGTACTTC. This encodes CASSTTGKETQYF.

The chain combines TRBV29-1 with TRBJ1-1, with 7 bases lining up with TRBD1. The CDR3 runs to 12 residues. The J segment lost 5 bases and the V segment lost 2 bases, leaving 2 bases of the junction unmatched. Germline CDR1 is SQVTM and CDR2 is ANQGSEA. This chain's CDR3 is CSVEQGETEAFF. CDR3 DNA: TGCAGCGTTGAACAGGGGGAAACTGAAGCTTTCTTT.

V gene TRBV6-1 combines with J gene TRBJ1-6; D gene unclear. The CDR3 sequence is 16 residues long. V was cut by 0 bases and J by 7 bases, with 13 bases left in between. CDR1 and CDR2 (germline): MNHNS, SASEGT. The CDR3 loop reads CASSEATNQQNSPLHF. CDR3 coding DNA: TGTGCCAGCAGTGAAGCGACAAATCAGCAAAATTCACCCCTCCACTTT.

Remarks on this clonotype: A much larger clone lies a single base off, so this may be a read error. This chain joins TRBV20-1 and TRBJ1-1; TRBD1 matches at 8 bases. The germline gives CDR1 DFQATT, CDR2 SNEGSKA (reference sequence). V was pared by 5 bases and J by 0 bases, with 5 bases of the junction left unmatched. The CDR3 is 14 amino acids. CDR3 sequence: CSACRGPMNTEAFF. DNA of the CDR3: TGCAGTGCTTGCAGGGGGCCTATGAACACTGAAGCTTTCTTT.

Notes on this clonotype: This may come from a read error, since a much larger clone is one base off. The rearrangement joins TRBV30 to TRBJ2-7; 12 positions match TRBD2. Looked up from germline, CDR1 is GTSNPN and CDR2 is SVGIG (reference sequence). This CDR3 contains 14 residues. V lost 1 base, J lost 6 bases, and 4 bases stayed unmatched. CDR3 region: CAWSGASGRGEQYF. The CDR3 bases are TGTGCCTGGAGTGGAGCTAGCGGGAGGGGCGAGCAGTACTTC.

This clonotype came up once. A much larger clone differs from this one at a single base, so this may be a read error. The chain recombines TRBV7-8 with TRBJ1-1; possibly TRBD1 for D (6 bases). Germline V gene data show CDR1 as SGHVS and CDR2 as FQNEAQ. The length of the CDR3 is 17 residues. The DNA of the CDR3 is TGTGCCAGCAGCTATTATAGGGTAATCCCTCGGGACACTGAAGCTTCCTTT. Encoded protein: CASSYYRVIPRDTEASF.

The chain joins TRBV6-1 to TRBJ2-7; the D gene could be TRBD1 or TRBD2 (5 bases each). The V and J ends lost 10 bases and 3 bases respectively, with 16 bases between them. The germline CDR1 and CDR2 sequences are MNHNS and SASEGT. The CDR3 spans 13 residues. The CDR3 reads CATSPGPHYEQYF. The CDR3 DNA reads as TGTGCCACTTCTCCGGGACCCCACTACGAGCAGTACTTC.

Many counts were recorded for this clonotype. This chain uses TRBV27 with TRBJ2-1; a possible D gene is TRBD1 (6 bases). Per germline, CDR1 MNHEY and CDR2 SMNVEV (reference sequence). With 8 bases removed from V and 0 bases from J, the gap between germline ends came to 14 bases. The CDR3 consists of 15 residues. The chain's CDR3 is CASSPQGTSYNEQFF. The CDR3 coding sequence is TGTGCCAGCTCACCCCAGGGGACCTCCTACAATGAGCAGTTCTTC.

With regard to this clonotype: This could be a read error, since a much larger clone is one nucleotide away. The J gene is TRBJ1-4, the V gene TRBV3-1; D not certain. The CDR3 is 14 amino acids. Germline assignment: CDR1 LGHDT and CDR2 YNNKEL (reference sequence). The CDR3 sequence: CARSQDTYNEKLFF. CDR3 DNA: TGTGCCAGAAGCCAAGATACCTACAATGAAAAACTGTTTTTT.